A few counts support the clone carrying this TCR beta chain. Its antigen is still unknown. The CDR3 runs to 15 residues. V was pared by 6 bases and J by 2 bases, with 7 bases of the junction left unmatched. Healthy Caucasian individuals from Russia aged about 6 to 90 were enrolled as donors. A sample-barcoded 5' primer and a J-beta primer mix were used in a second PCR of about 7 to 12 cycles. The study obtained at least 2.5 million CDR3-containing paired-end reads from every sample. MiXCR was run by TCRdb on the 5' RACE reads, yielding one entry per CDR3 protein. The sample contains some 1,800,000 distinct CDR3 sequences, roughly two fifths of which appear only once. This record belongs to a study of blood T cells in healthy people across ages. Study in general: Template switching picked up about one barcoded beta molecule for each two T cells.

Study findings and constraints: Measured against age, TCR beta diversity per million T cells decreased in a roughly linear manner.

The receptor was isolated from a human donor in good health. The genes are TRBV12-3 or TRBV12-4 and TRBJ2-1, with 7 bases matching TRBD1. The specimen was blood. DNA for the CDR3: TGTGCCAGCAGACGCGACAGGGAAGCCTACAATGAGCAGTTCTTC. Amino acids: CASRRDREAYNEQFF.